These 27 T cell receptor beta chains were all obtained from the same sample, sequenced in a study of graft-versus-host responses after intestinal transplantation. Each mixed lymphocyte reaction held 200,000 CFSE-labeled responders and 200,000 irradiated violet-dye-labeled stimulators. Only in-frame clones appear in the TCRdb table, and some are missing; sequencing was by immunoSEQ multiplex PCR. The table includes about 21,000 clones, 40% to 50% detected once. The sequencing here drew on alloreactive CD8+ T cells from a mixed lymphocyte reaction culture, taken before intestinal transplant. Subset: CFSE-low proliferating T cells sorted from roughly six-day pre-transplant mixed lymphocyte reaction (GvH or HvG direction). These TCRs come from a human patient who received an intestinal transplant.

The CDR3 region is CASSFPGQSYEQYF. CDR3 DNA sequence: TGTGCCAGCAGCTTCCCGGGACAGTCCTACGAGCAGTACTTC. The chain employs TRBV5-6 and TRBJ2-7; 7 nucleotides match TRBD1. The CDR3 spans 14 residues. Germline CDR1 reads SGHDT; CDR2 reads YYEEEE. With 2 bases clipped from V and 1 base from J, the junction kept 3 bases outside the gene matches. The whole variable domain, filled in from reference TRBV5-6 and TRBJ2-7, reads DAGVTQSPTHLIKTRGQQVTLRCSPKSGHDTVSWYQQALGQGPQFIFQYYEEEERQRGNFPDRFSGHQFPNYSSELNVNALLLGDSALYLCASSFPGQSYEQYFGPGTRLTVT.

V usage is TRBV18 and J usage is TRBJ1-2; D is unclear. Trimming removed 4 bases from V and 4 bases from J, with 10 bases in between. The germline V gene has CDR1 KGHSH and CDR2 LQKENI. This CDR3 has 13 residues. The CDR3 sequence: CASSQTRGYGYTF. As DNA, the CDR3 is TGTGCCAGCTCACAGACCCGGGGCTATGGCTACACCTTC.

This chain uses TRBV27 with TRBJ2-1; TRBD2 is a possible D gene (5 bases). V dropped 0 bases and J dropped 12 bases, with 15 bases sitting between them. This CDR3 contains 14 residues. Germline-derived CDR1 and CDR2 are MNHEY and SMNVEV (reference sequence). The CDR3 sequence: CASSLSTTPRAQFF. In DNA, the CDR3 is TGTGCCAGCAGTTTATCGACTACCCCGCGGGCGCAGTTCTTC.

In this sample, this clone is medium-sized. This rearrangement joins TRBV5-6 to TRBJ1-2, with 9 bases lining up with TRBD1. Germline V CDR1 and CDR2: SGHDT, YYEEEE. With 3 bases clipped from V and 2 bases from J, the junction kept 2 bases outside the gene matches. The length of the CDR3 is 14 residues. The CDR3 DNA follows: TGTGCCAGCAGCTCCGGGACAGGGAACTATGGCTACACCTTC. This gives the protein CASSSGTGNYGYTF.

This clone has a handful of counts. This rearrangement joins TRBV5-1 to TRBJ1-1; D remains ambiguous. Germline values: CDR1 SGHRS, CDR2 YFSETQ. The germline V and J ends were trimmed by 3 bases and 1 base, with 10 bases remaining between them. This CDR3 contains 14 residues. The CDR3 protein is CASSSLGRNTEAFF. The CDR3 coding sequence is TGCGCCAGCAGCTCGCTTGGTAGGAACACTGAAGCTTTCTTT.

CDR3 loop: CASSLLLTAGNIQYF. CDR3 coding DNA: TGTGCCAGCAGCCTACTCCTCACCGCAGGGAACATTCAGTACTTC. This chain uses TRBV7-2 with TRBJ2-4; perhaps TRBD1 as D (5 bases). From germline, CDR1 is SGHTA and CDR2 FQGNSA. CDR3 size: 15 residues. V was trimmed by 5 bases and J by 7 bases, leaving 18 bases between them. Drawing the rest from reference TRBV7-2 and TRBJ2-4, the complete variable domain is GAGVSQSPSNKVTEKGKDVELRCDPISGHTALYWYRQSLGQGLEFLIYFQGNSAPDKSGLPSDRFSAERTGGSVSTLTIQRTQQEDSAVYLCASSLLLTAGNIQYFGAGTRLSVL.

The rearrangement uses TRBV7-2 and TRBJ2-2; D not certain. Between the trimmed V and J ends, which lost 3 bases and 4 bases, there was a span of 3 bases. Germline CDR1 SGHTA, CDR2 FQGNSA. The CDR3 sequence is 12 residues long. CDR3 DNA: TGTGCCAGCAGCTTGGTCACCGGGGAGCTGTTTTTT. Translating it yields CASSLVTGELFF.

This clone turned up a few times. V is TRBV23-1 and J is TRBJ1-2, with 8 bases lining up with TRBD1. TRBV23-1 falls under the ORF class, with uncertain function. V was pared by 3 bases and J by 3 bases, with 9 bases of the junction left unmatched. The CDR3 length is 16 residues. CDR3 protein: CASSQGSGGSYYGYTF. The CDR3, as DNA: TGCGCCAGCAGTCAGGGATCAGGGGGCTCTTACTATGGCTACACCTTC.

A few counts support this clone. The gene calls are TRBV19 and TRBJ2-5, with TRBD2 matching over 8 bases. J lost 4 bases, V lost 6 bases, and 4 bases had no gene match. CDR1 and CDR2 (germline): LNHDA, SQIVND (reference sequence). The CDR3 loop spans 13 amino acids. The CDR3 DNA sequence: TGTGCCAGTAGCGGGAGGGAGGGAGAGACCCAGTACTTC. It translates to CASSGREGETQYF.

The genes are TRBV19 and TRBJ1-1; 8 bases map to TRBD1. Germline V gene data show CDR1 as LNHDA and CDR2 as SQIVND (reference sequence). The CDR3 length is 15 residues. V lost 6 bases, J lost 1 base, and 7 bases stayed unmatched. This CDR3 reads CASSESGTGNTEAFF. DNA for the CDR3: TGTGCCAGTAGCGAATCCGGGACAGGGAACACTGAAGCTTTCTTT. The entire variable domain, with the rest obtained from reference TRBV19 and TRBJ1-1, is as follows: DGGITQSPKYLFRKEGQNVTLSCEQNLNHDAMYWYRQDPGQGLRLIYYSQIVNDFQKGDIAEGYSVSREKKESFPLTVTSAQKNPTAFYLCASSESGTGNTEAFFGQGTRLTVV.

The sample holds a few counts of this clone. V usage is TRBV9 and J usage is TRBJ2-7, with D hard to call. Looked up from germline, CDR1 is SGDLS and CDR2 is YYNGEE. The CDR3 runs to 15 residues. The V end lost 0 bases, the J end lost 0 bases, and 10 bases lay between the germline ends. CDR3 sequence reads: CASSVGSVSSYEQYF. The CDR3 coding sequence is TGTGCCAGCAGCGTAGGGAGCGTCAGCTCCTACGAGCAGTACTTC.

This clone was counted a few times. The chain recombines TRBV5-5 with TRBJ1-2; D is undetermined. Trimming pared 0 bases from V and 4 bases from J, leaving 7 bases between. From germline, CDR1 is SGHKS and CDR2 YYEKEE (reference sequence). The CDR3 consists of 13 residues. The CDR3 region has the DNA TGTGCCAGCAGCTTGGACGGGATCTATGGCTACACCTTC. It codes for CASSLDGIYGYTF. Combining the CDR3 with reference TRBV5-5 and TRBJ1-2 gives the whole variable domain DAGVTQSPTHLIKTRGQQVTLRCSPISGHKSVSWYQQVLGQGPQFIFQYYEKEERGRGNFPDRFSARQFPNYSSELNVNALLLGDSALYLCASSLDGIYGYTFGSGTRLTVV.

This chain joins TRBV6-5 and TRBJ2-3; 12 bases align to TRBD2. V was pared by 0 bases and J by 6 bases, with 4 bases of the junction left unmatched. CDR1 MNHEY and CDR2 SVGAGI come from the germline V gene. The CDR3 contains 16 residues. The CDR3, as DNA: TGTGCCAGCAGTTACTCAAGACTAGCGGGAGAGGATACGCAGTATTTT. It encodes CASSYSRLAGEDTQYF.

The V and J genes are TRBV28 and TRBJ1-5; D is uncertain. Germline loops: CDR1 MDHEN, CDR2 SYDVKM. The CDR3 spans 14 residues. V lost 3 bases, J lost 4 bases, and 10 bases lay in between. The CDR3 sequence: CASSLGRGNQPQHF. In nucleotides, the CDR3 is TGTGCCAGCAGTTTGGGTCGGGGAAATCAGCCCCAGCATTTT. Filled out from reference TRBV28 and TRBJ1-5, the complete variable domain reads DVKVTQSSRYLVKRTGEKVFLECVQDMDHENMFWYRQDPGLGLRLIYFSYDVKMKEKGDIPEGYSVSREKKERFSLILESASTNQTSMYLCASSLGRGNQPQHFGDGTRLSIL.

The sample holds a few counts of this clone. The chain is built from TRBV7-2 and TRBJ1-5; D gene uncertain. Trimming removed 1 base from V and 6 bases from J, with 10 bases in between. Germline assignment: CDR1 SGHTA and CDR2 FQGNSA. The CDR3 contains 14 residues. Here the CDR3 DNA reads TGTGCCAGCAGCTTAGGGTGGAGGGTTCAGCCCCAGCATTTT. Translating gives CASSLGWRVQPQHF. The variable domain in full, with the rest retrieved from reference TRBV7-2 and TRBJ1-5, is GAGVSQSPSNKVTEKGKDVELRCDPISGHTALYWYRQSLGQGLEFLIYFQGNSAPDKSGLPSDRFSAERTGGSVSTLTIQRTQQEDSAVYLCASSLGWRVQPQHFGDGTRLSIL.

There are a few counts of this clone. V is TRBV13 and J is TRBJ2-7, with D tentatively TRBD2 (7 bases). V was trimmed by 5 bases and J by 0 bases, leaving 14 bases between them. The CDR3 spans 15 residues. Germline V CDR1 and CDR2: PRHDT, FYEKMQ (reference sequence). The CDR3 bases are TGTGCCAGCAGCAAAGGGGGGGGGACCTCCTACGAGCAGTACTTC. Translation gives CASSKGGGTSYEQYF.

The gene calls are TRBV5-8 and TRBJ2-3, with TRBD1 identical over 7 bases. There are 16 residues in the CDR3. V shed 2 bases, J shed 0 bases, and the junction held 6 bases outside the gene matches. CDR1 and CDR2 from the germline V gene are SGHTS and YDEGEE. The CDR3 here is CASSFWTGASTDTQYF. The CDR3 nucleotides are TGTGCCAGCAGCTTCTGGACAGGAGCTAGCACAGATACGCAGTATTTT. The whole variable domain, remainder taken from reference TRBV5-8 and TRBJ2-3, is EAGVTQSPTHLIKTRGQQATLRCSPISGHTSVYWYQQALGLGLQFLLWYDEGEERNRGNFPPRFSGRQFPNYSSELNVNALELEDSALYLCASSFWTGASTDTQYFGPGTRLTVL.

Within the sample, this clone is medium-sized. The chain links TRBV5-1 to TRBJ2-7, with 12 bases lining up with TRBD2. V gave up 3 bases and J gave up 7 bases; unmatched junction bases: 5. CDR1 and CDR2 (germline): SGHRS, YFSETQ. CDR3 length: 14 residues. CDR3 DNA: TGCGCCAGCAGCTGGGGGCTAGCGGGAGGGGAGCAGTACTTC. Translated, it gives CASSWGLAGGEQYF.

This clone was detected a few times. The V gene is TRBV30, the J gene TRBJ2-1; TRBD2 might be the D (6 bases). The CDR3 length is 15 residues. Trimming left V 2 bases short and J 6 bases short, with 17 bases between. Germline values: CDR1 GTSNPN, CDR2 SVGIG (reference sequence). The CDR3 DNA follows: TGTGCCTGGAGTTTGGGACTCCCATACCTCAATGAGCAGTTCTTC. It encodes CAWSLGLPYLNEQFF.

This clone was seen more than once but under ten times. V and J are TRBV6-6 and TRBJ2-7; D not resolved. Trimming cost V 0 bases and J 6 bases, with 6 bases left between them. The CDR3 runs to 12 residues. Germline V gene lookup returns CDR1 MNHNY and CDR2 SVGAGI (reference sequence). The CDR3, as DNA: TGTGCCAGCAGTTACTCGGTCGGCGAGCAGTACTTC. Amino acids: CASSYSVGEQYF.

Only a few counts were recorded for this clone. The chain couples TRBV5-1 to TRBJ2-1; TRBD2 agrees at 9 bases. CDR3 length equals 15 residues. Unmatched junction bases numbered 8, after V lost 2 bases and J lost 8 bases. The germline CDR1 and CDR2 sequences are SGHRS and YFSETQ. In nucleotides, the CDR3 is TGCGCCAGCAGCTTAACCGGGACTAGCCTCGATGAGCAGTTCTTC. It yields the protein CASSLTGTSLDEQFF.

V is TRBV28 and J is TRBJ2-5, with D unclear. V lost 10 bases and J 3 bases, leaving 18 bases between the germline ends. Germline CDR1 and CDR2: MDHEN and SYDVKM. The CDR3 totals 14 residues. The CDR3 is CAIRRSGGEETQYF. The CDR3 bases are TGTGCCATCAGGCGGTCCGGCGGCGAAGAGACCCAGTACTTC.

CDR3 nucleotide sequence: TGTGCCAGCAGTTTAACGGGACGTACCCCCCGAGAGACCCAGTACTTC. Translating it yields CASSLTGRTPRETQYF. The chain recombines TRBV28 with TRBJ2-5; D tentatively fits TRBD1 or TRBD2 (5 bases each). The CDR3 totals 16 residues. The V gene's germline CDR1 is MDHEN and CDR2 SYDVKM. V was shortened by 2 bases and J by 4 bases, with 17 bases between the two germline ends. Looking up the rest from reference TRBV28 and TRBJ2-5 gives the full variable domain: DVKVTQSSRYLVKRTGEKVFLECVQDMDHENMFWYRQDPGLGLRLIYFSYDVKMKEKGDIPEGYSVSREKKERFSLILESASTNQTSMYLCASSLTGRTPRETQYFGPGTRLLVL.

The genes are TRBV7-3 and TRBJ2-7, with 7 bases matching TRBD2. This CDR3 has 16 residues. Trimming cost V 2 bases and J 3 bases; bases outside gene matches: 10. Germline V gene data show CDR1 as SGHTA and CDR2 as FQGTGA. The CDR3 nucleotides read TGTGCCAGCAGCTTATTAAACGGACTAGTCCTCTACGAGCAGTACTTC. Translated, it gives CASSLLNGLVLYEQYF.

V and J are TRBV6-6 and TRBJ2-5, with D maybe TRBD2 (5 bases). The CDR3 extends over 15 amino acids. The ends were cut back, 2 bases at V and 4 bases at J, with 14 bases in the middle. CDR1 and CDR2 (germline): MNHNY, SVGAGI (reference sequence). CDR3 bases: TGTGCCAGCAGTTACGGAGGCAGTTGGGGAGAGACCCAGTACTTC. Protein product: CASSYGGSWGETQYF.

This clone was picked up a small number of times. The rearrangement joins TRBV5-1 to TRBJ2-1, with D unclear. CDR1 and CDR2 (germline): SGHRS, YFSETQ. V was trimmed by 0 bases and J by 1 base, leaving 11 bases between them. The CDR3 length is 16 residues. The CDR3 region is CASSLGGRSSYNEQFF. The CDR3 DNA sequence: TGCGCCAGCAGCTTGGGCGGAAGGTCTTCCTACAATGAGCAGTTCTTC.

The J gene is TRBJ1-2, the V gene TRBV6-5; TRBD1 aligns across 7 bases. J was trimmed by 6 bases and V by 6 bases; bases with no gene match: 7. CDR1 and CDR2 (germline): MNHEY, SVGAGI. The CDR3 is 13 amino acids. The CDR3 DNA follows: TGTGCCAGCAGAGGGGGCGTTACTAATGGCTACACCTTC. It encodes CASRGGVTNGYTF.